This T cell receptor (beta chain) was profiled in a study of siplizumab effects on memory and regulatory T cells. The study assayed 75,000 to 100,000 TCR templates per sample. Produced via immunoSEQ multiplex PCR; TCRdb's table is partial and in-frame only. The table includes approximately 100,000 clones, around 90% detected once. The CDR3 covers 16 residues. V lost 1 base and J 4 bases, leaving 16 bases between the germline ends. The germline V gene has CDR1 SGHNT and CDR2 YENEEA. The sample was Tregs sorted from blood. The V call is TRBV11-3, the J call TRBJ2-5; D might be TRBD2 (6 bases). This TCR was recovered from a human donor in good health. The DNA for the CDR3 is TGTGCCAGCAGCTTAGGGACGGCGGGACCTATAGAGACCCAGTACTTC. Residues: CASSLGTAGPIETQYF. Combining the CDR3 with reference TRBV11-3 and TRBJ2-5 gives the whole variable domain EAGVVQSPRYKIIEKKQPVAFWCNPISGHNTLYWYLQNLGQGPELLIRYENEEAVDDSQLPKDRFSAERLKGVDSTLKIQPAELGDSAVYLCASSLGTAGPIETQYFGPGTRLLVL.